The clone carrying this TCR beta chain was observed a handful of times. Its antigen is unidentified. A read error is possible here, since a much larger clone lies one base away. Newly diagnosed, the hyperthyroidism patients had under 2 months' duration and were aged 18 to 65. Among the exclusions were patients with other autoimmune diseases, uncontrolled infections, pregnancy or lactation. TCR beta CDR3 amplification used RNA transcripts. RT-PCR was first run with HTBI primers, then multiplex PCR in a second round. In TCRdb, the multiplex PCR reads were re-called with MiXCR into one record per CDR3 protein. The profile shows 900,000 to 1,200,000 distinct CDR3 sequences, about two fifths of them singletons. The sample originates from a study of Graves' ophthalmopathy and Graves' hyperthyroidism. As for the study in general: Ophthalmopathy absent within 18 months of follow-up marked hyperthyroidism as stable.

V was trimmed by 4 bases and J by 3 bases, leaving 9 bases between them. Germline CDR1 reads SSHAT; CDR2 reads FNYEAQ (reference sequence). The length of the CDR3 is 13 residues. Findings and limits, study-wide: With a specificity of just under 75% and a sensitivity of just under 71%, the model predicted ophthalmopathy progression.

The V call is TRBV7-7, the J call TRBJ1-1; D unclear. The receptor was isolated from an adult man with Graves' hyperthyroidism. The sample comprised peripheral blood or thyroid tissue (not recorded which). This CDR3 is CASSSSRDTEAFF. Here the CDR3 DNA reads TGTGCCAGCAGCTCCAGTAGGGACACTGAAGCTTTCTTT.